These 17 T cell receptor beta chains came from one sample sequenced in a study of post-analysis software for immune sequencing data. Study-level findings and limits: Higher frequency in patients than in controls was seen for roughly five TRBV segments, with TRBV5-6, TRBV5-1 and TRBV20-1 among them.

The antigens of these receptors remain unknown. Tagging with unique molecular identifiers was a feature of the TCR beta cDNA libraries. TCRdb used MiXCR to reprocess the PCR reads, holding one entry per CDR3 protein. Of hundreds of thousands of distinct CDR3 sequences in the sample, 25% to 30% were seen once. Sequencing was done on a sample of blood. These receptors all come from a girl aged 5-17 years with multiple sclerosis.

The V and J genes are TRBV6-1 and TRBJ2-3; D uncertain. This CDR3 spans 12 amino acids. CDR1 is MNHNS, CDR2 SASEGT, per germline. Trimming took 2 bases from V and 8 from J, leaving 8 bases between them. CDR3 in amino acids: CASSEWARTQYF. The CDR3 DNA reads as TGTGCCAGCAGTGAATGGGCGCGTACGCAGTATTTT.

The rearrangement links TRBV28 to TRBJ2-1; 8 nucleotides agree with TRBD2. The CDR3 spans 14 residues. Germline loops: CDR1 MDHEN, CDR2 SYDVKM. Unmatched junction bases numbered 9, after V lost 7 bases and J lost 7 bases. The CDR3 here is CASNHFREGNEQFF. CDR3 DNA: TGTGCCAGCAACCATTTTCGGGAGGGGAATGAGCAGTTCTTC. Full variable domain (outside the CDR3, taken from reference TRBV28 and TRBJ2-1): DVKVTQSSRYLVKRTGEKVFLECVQDMDHENMFWYRQDPGLGLRLIYFSYDVKMKEKGDIPEGYSVSREKKERFSLILESASTNQTSMYLCASNHFREGNEQFFGPGTRLTVL.

For this clonotype: A junction end diverges from the germline sequence, so it may reflect a read error. The chain couples TRBV29-1 to TRBJ1-4, with D uncertain. The CDR3 length is 12 residues. Germline CDR1 and CDR2: SQVTM and ANQGSEA. CDR3 region: CSVGETNEKRFF. The CDR3, as DNA: TGCAGCGTTGGGGAAACTAATGAAAAACGGTTTTTT. Together with reference TRBV29-1 and TRBJ1-4, the CDR3 gives the full variable domain: SAVISQKPSRDICQRGTSLTIQCQVDSQVTMMFWYRQQPGQSLTLIATANQGSEATYESGFVIDKFPISRPNLTFSTLTVSNMSPEDSSIYLCSVGETNEKRFFGSGTQLSVL.

There are a few counts of this clonotype. The chain uses TRBV20-1 and TRBJ2-3; D is undetermined. The CDR3 is made up of 12 amino acids. The germline CDR1 and CDR2 sequences are DFQATT and SNEGSKA (reference sequence). Trimming shortened V by 3 bases and J by 4 bases, and 8 bases separated the two germline ends. CDR3 sequence reads: CSARWAPDTQYF. CDR3 nucleotide sequence: TGCAGTGCTAGGTGGGCCCCAGATACGCAGTATTTT.

The genes are TRBV20-1 and TRBJ2-2, with 7 positions matching TRBD2. J was trimmed by 3 bases and V by 2 bases; bases with no gene match: 15. Germline loops: CDR1 DFQATT, CDR2 SNEGSKA (reference sequence). The CDR3 is 18 amino acids. The CDR3 here is CSARTTAGDLSYTGELFF. For the CDR3, the DNA is TGCAGTGCTAGAACGACGGCGGGAGATCTGTCTTACACCGGGGAGCTGTTTTTT.

This clonotype was seen more than once but under ten times. The chain recombines TRBV5-1 with TRBJ1-2; a possible D gene is TRBD1 (5 bases). The V and J ends lost 6 bases and 4 bases respectively, with 16 bases between them. Looked up from germline, CDR1 is SGHRS and CDR2 is YFSETQ. The CDR3 is 14 amino acids. The CDR3 reads CASTSDDSVYGYTF. The CDR3 DNA reads TGCGCCAGCACCTCCGATGACAGCGTCTATGGCTACACCTTC.

In nucleotides, the CDR3 is TGTGCCAGCGTCCGTAGCGGGGGAAACATTCAGTACTTC. Its protein product is CASVRSGGNIQYF. V gene TRBV25-1 combines with J gene TRBJ2-5; TRBD2 aligns across 9 bases. The J call may be wrong; the DNA end is better matched by TRBJ2-4. The germline V gene encodes CDR1 MGHDK and CDR2 SYGVNS. The CDR3 runs 13 residues.

This clonotype turned up a few times. This chain joins TRBV6-5 and TRBJ2-7, with 9 bases lining up with TRBD2. This CDR3 spans 17 amino acids. After removal of 2 bases from V and 0 bases from J, the junction contained 8 bases not matched to a gene. Per germline, CDR1 MNHEY and CDR2 SVGAGI. As DNA, the CDR3 is TGTGCCAGCAGTTACAGTATAGGCGGGGGGGGCTCCTACGAGCAGTACTTC. Protein sequence: CASSYSIGGGGSYEQYF.

The chain links TRBV10-3 to TRBJ2-3; no firm D call. Per germline, CDR1 ENHRY and CDR2 SYGVKD. The CDR3 spans 15 residues. Trimming pared 2 bases from V and 1 base from J, leaving 10 bases between. The CDR3 DNA sequence: TGTGCCATCAGTGAGAAGTTTCCACGCACAGATACGCAGTATTTT. This codes for CAISEKFPRTDTQYF.

The rearrangement joins TRBV27 to TRBJ1-6, with D unclear. Germline CDR1 and CDR2: MNHEY and SMNVEV (reference sequence). Trimming shortened V by 0 bases and J by 2 bases, and 8 bases separated the two germline ends. The CDR3 covers 16 residues. The CDR3 here is CASSLSGVPYNSPLHF. The CDR3 region has the DNA TGTGCCAGCAGTTTATCCGGGGTCCCCTATAATTCACCCCTCCACTTT.

This clonotype was detected only a few times. The chain's CDR3 is CASVSRGAQGTEAFF. Written as DNA, the CDR3 is TGTGCTAGCGTCTCCCGGGGGGCGCAGGGCACTGAAGCTTTCTTT. The chain couples TRBV6-2 or TRBV6-3 to TRBJ1-1; D may be TRBD1 (6 bases). Per the germline V gene, CDR1 is MNHEY and CDR2 is SVGEGT. The length of the CDR3 is 15 residues.

Comments on this clonotype: With a much larger clone just one base away, this may be a read error. The chain employs TRBV10-3 and TRBJ1-2; D not resolved. Germline V gene lookup returns CDR1 ENHRY and CDR2 SYGVKD. The CDR3 covers 15 residues. Trimming pared 3 bases from V and 0 bases from J, leaving 11 bases between. CDR3 sequence: CAISETVATNYGYTF. CDR3 nucleotides: TGTGCCATCAGTGAAACGGTAGCGACTAACTATGGCTACACCTTC.

The rearrangement uses TRBV9 and TRBJ1-2, with 7 nucleotides matching TRBD1. CDR3 length: 15 residues. The germline gives CDR1 SGDLS, CDR2 YYNGEE. V lost 4 bases, J lost 8 bases, and 14 bases stayed unmatched. CDR3 sequence reads: CASSLNDRAGEGYTF. DNA for the CDR3: TGTGCCAGCAGCTTGAACGACAGGGCCGGGGAAGGCTACACCTTC.

This chain uses TRBV29-1 with TRBJ1-4, with 9 nucleotides matching TRBD1. Germline V gene lookup returns CDR1 SQVTM and CDR2 ANQGSEA. Trimming cost V 6 bases and J 5 bases; bases outside gene matches: 4. The CDR3 has 13 amino acids. Here the CDR3 reads CSVTGTGNEKLFF. CDR3 sequence (DNA): TGCAGCGTAACCGGGACAGGGAATGAAAAACTGTTTTTT.

The table lists this clonotype with a few counts. J is TRBJ2-3 and V is TRBV7-6; D uncertain. Germline CDR1 SGHVS, CDR2 FNYEAQ. The CDR3 contains 13 residues. The germline V and J ends were trimmed by 2 bases and 4 bases, with 7 bases remaining between them. Here the CDR3 reads CASSLNNADTQYF. The DNA for the CDR3 is TGTGCCAGCAGCTTAAATAACGCAGATACGCAGTATTTT.

As concerns this clonotype: The junction departs from the called germline gene at one end, perhaps through a read error. The chain links TRBV28 to TRBJ2-5; 16 nucleotides match TRBD2. This CDR3 spans 18 amino acids. The V gene's germline CDR1 is MDHEN and CDR2 SYDVKM. CDR3 DNA: TGTGCCGGCAGTTTTGGCGGGACTAGCGGGGGGGTGCTCGGGACCCAGTACTTC. Encoded protein: CAGSFGGTSGGVLGTQYF.

The chain is built from TRBV29-1 and TRBJ1-5; maybe TRBD1 (5 bases). Trimming removed 5 bases from V and 3 bases from J, with 11 bases in between. Germline CDR1 SQVTM, CDR2 ANQGSEA. The CDR3 totals 13 residues. The CDR3 bases are TGCAGCGTTAGCGGGGCGGTCAATCAGCCCCAGCATTTT. It is translated as CSVSGAVNQPQHF.